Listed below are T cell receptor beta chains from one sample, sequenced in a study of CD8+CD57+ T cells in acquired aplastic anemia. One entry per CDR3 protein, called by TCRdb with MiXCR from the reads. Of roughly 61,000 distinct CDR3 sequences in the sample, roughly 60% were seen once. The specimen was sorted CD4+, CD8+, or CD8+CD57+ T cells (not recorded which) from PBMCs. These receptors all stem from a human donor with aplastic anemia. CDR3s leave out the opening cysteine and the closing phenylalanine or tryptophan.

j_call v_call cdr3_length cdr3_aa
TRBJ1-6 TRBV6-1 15 ASSDGGRGAPDSPLH
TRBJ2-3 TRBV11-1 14 ASSDGSSGESDTQY
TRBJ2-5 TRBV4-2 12 ASSQGRFSETQY
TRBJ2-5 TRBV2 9 ARGGQETQY
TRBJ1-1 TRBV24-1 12 ATSGSLGGTEAF
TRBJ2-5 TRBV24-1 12 ATSVGQARETQY
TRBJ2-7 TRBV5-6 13 ASSSNADRSYEQY
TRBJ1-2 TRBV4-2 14 ASSQDVAGDNYGYT
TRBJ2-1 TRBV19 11 ASRGESYNEQF
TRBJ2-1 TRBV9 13 ASSAGGGGYNEQF
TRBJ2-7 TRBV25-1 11 ASGRTDSYEQY
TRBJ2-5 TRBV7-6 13 ASSPRTGAGETQY
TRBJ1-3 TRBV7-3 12 ASSLMNVGNTIY
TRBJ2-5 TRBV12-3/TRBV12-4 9 ASSLLETQY
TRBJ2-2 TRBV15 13 ATSRDQGGTGELF
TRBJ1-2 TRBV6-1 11 ASRPERGYGYT
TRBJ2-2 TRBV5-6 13 ASSPRQVESGELF
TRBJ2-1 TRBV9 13 ASSVGDYNYNEQF
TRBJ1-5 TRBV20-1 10 SAREENQRQH
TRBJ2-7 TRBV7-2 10 ASSLEVAFPY
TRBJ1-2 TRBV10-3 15 AISDQIGTGGLDGYT
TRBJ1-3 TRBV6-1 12 ATVGQSSGNTIY
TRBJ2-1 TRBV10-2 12 ASASRDGYNEQF
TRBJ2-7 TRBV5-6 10 ASSPGGYEQY
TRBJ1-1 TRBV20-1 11 SARGTANTEAF
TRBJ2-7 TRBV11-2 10 ASTIGRDEQY
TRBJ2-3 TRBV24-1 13 ATKEGLAGTDTQY
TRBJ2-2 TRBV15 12 ATSSRGGTGELF
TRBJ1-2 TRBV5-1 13 ASSALGRPSYGYT
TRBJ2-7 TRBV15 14 ATSNQDREVSYEQY
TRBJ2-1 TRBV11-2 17 ASSLGAAGGLIRTDEQF
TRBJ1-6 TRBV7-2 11 ASSLGSESPLH
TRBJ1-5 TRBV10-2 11 ASSGTSNQPQH
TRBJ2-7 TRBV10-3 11 ASRVGGSYEQY
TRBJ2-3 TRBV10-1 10 TSSGTGGLQY
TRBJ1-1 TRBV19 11 ASSRTGNTEAF
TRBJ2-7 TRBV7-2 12 ASSLSGEAYEQY
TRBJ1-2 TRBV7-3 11 ASSFGQGYGYT
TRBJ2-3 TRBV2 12 ASSDPGQWDPQY
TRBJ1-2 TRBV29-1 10 SGFRTGFGYT
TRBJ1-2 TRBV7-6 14 ASSLESYGERGGYT
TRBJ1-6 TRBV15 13 ATSGDGLRGSPLH
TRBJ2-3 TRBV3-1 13 ASSSRAGGTDTQY
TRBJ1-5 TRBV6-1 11 ASSTTGAQPQH
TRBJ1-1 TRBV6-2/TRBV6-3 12 ASSYFAGGAEAF
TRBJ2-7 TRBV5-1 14 ASRREPTGGDYEQY
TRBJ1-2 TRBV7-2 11 ASSPHRDYGYT
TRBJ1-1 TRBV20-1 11 SAFTGGSTEAF
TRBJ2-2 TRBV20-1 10 SSSLGTGELF
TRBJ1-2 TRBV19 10 ASSTGSRGYT